A single sample is the source of the 30 T cell receptor beta chains below, sequenced in a study of radiation and T cells in renal cell carcinoma. Sequencing was performed with immunoSEQ multiplex PCR; in TCRdb, only in-frame clones are kept and a portion is missing. The sample holds about 140,000 clones, roughly 83% seen once. Time point indicated: baseline pretreatment blood. Regarding treatment: 15 Gy SBRT to primary tumor, nephrectomy 4 weeks later. Sequenced here: blood, sampled from a patient whose treatment included radiotherapy and nephrectomy. These receptors came from a woman aged 50 to 60 with renal cell carcinoma.

This clone was recorded once. The chain carries TRBV30 and TRBJ2-7; 8 bases map to TRBD2. This CDR3 region has 16 residues. The germline V gene encodes CDR1 GTSNPN and CDR2 SVGIG (reference sequence). J was trimmed by 3 bases and V by 2 bases; bases with no gene match: 12. The chain's CDR3 is CAWSHWRGASLYEQYF. The CDR3 DNA is TGTGCCTGGAGTCATTGGCGGGGGGCCTCCCTCTACGAGCAGTACTTC.

The rearrangement joins TRBV5-1 to TRBJ2-7; 10 positions match TRBD1. CDR3 length: 15 residues. Trimming cost V 4 bases and J 5 bases; bases outside gene matches: 9. Germline CDR1 SGHRS, CDR2 YFSETQ. The CDR3 sequence: CASSPERQGADEQYF. DNA of the CDR3: TGCGCCAGCAGCCCGGAACGACAGGGGGCTGACGAGCAGTACTTC.

The V and J genes are TRBV5-1 and TRBJ1-2; D might be TRBD1 (5 bases). V was pared by 0 bases and J by 6 bases, with 9 bases between. Germline loops: CDR1 SGHRS, CDR2 YFSETQ. CDR3 size: 13 residues. CDR3 DNA sequence: TGCGCCAGCAGCTTGGCGGCGGGGGATGGCTACACCTTC. The encoded protein is CASSLAAGDGYTF. Together with reference TRBV5-1 and TRBJ1-2, the CDR3 gives the full variable domain: KAGVTQTPRYLIKTRGQQVTLSCSPISGHRSVSWYQQTPGQGLQFLFEYFSETQRNKGNFPGRFSGRQFSNSRSEMNVSTLELGDSALYLCASSLAAGDGYTFGSGTRLTVV.

This clone has a single count. The genes are TRBV10-1 and TRBJ2-1; the match to TRBD2 covers 10 bases. Germline V gene lookup returns CDR1 WNHNN and CDR2 SYGVQD (reference sequence). V lost 3 bases, J lost 3 bases, and 2 bases stayed unmatched. The CDR3 is made up of 15 amino acids. CDR3 in amino acids: CASSEGTSVYNEQFF. The CDR3 coding sequence is TGCGCCAGCAGTGAAGGGACTAGCGTCTACAATGAGCAGTTCTTC.

CDR3 nucleotides: TGTGCCAGCAGCTTGCTTCAGGGCTACGAGCAGTACTTC. This gives the protein CASSLLQGYEQYF. V gene TRBV5-5 combines with J gene TRBJ2-7; D is possibly TRBD1 (5 bases). Germline CDR1 reads SGHKS; CDR2 reads YYEKEE (reference sequence). V lost 1 base, J lost 3 bases, and 8 bases lay in between. CDR3 length: 13 amino acids.

The genes are TRBV10-2 and TRBJ1-2; D not resolved. Deletions cut 6 bases from V and 1 base from J, with 6 bases between. Germline V gene data show CDR1 as WSHSY and CDR2 as SAAADI. The CDR3 spans 12 residues. CDR3: CASRPDNYGYTF. The CDR3 nucleotides are TGCGCCAGCAGACCAGATAACTATGGCTACACCTTC.

This clone has just a few counts. The chain is built from TRBV5-1 and TRBJ2-1; tentative D call: TRBD1 (6 bases). Trimming left V 5 bases short and J 5 bases short, with 11 bases between. CDR1 is SGHRS and CDR2 is YFSETQ in the germline V gene. CDR3 length equals 13 residues. The CDR3 reads CASRRSGDNEQFF. The CDR3 DNA is TGCGCCAGCAGGAGGTCAGGGGACAATGAGCAGTTCTTC.

V is TRBV11-2 and J is TRBJ2-3; possibly TRBD1 for D (5 bases). Trimming took off 5 bases at V and 9 bases at J, with 21 bases between the two ends. Germline V gene data show CDR1 as SGHAT and CDR2 as FQNNGV. The CDR3 runs to 15 residues. CDR3 nucleotide sequence: TGTGCCAGCAGCCCACTTGGGGCAGGCGAAAGGACGCAGTATTTT. Translation: CASSPLGAGERTQYF.

This clone was observed a few times. The rearrangement joins TRBV20-1 to TRBJ2-1; no clear D. The CDR3 totals 11 residues. Between the trimmed V and J ends, which lost 4 bases and 10 bases, there was a span of 11 bases. CDR1 DFQATT and CDR2 SNEGSKA come from the germline V gene (reference sequence). The CDR3 region has the DNA TGCAGTGCTACGAGGCTCCCCGAGCAGTTCTTC. It specifies CSATRLPEQFF.

The chain employs TRBV6-5 and TRBJ1-1; no definite D call. Germline CDR1 reads MNHEY; CDR2 reads SVGAGI. Trimming left V 2 bases short and J 1 base short, with 5 bases between. This CDR3 region has 13 residues. The CDR3 region is CASSYGKNTEAFF. CDR3 DNA sequence: TGTGCCAGCAGTTACGGGAAGAACACTGAAGCTTTCTTT.

This clone has a handful of counts. V and J are TRBV7-9 and TRBJ2-1, with D hard to call. V was clipped by 2 bases and J by 3 bases, with 5 bases between them. The CDR3 extends over 13 amino acids. In germline, CDR1 is SEHNR, CDR2 FQNEAQ (reference sequence). CDR3 coding DNA: TGTGCCAGCAGCTTACCGGTCTACAATGAGCAGTTCTTC. It encodes CASSLPVYNEQFF.

The chain links TRBV6-1 to TRBJ2-1; no clear D gene. Looked up from germline, CDR1 is MNHNS and CDR2 is SASEGT. This CDR3 has 15 amino acids. V was pared by 4 bases and J by 4 bases, with 14 bases between. The CDR3 here is CASSVSETAYNEQFF. The CDR3 region has the DNA TGTGCCAGCAGTGTCTCAGAGACGGCGTACAATGAGCAGTTCTTC.

The V gene is TRBV30, the J gene TRBJ2-3; D is uncertain. V was shortened by 2 bases and J by 0 bases, with 9 bases between the two germline ends. Germline-derived CDR1 and CDR2 are GTSNPN and SVGIG (reference sequence). The CDR3 is made up of 14 amino acids. CDR3 sequence (DNA): TGTGCCTGGAGTTTACAGTCTAGCACAGATACGCAGTATTTT. Translating it yields CAWSLQSSTDTQYF.

This clone was observed once. V and J are TRBV7-3 and TRBJ1-1; unclear D gene. CDR3 length: 14 amino acids. CDR1 and CDR2 (germline): SGHTA, FQGTGA. V dropped 5 bases and J dropped 6 bases, with 16 bases sitting between them. This chain's CDR3 is CASSRRAGDPEAFF. CDR3 bases: TGTGCCAGCAGCCGAAGGGCGGGAGACCCTGAAGCTTTCTTT.

Notes on this clone: A read error may produce the germline difference seen at one junction end. The genes are TRBV15 and TRBJ2-1; maybe TRBD2 (5 bases). This CDR3 comprises 13 residues. Germline values: CDR1 LNHNV, CDR2 YYDKDF (reference sequence). In DNA, the CDR3 is TGTGCCACCAGGAGAGGGCTTAACAATGAGCAGTTCTTC. Its translation is CATRRGLNNEQFF.

Remarks on this clone: At one of its ends the junction is not consistent with the germline gene, which may arise from a read error. The chain links TRBV4-2 to TRBJ1-1; TRBD1 might be the D (5 bases). CDR3 length equals 11 residues. Germline V gives CDR1 LGHNA, CDR2 YNFKEQ. The chain's CDR3 is CASSQDRGPLF. CDR3 bases: TGTGCCAGCAGCCAAGATCGGGGCCCTCTCTTT.

This rearrangement joins TRBV28 to TRBJ2-3; 8 bases are a match to TRBD1. V dropped 2 bases and J dropped 5; count of bases not matched to a gene: 3. The CDR3 is 14 amino acids. Germline V CDR1 and CDR2: MDHEN, SYDVKM. This chain's CDR3 is CASSLIDRGDTQYF. As DNA, the CDR3 is TGTGCCAGCAGTTTAATAGACAGGGGAGATACGCAGTATTTT.

This clone was counted a single time. V gene TRBV5-5 combines with J gene TRBJ1-2; perhaps TRBD1 as D (5 bases). V was shortened by 1 base and J by 5 bases, with 12 bases between the two germline ends. CDR1 is SGHKS and CDR2 is YYEKEE in the germline V gene (reference sequence). This CDR3 is 14 amino acids long. For the CDR3, the DNA is TGTGCCAGCAGCTTGTCACGGGGGGATTATGGCTACACCTTC. The encoded protein is CASSLSRGDYGYTF.

The chain employs TRBV5-1 and TRBJ2-1; tentative D call: TRBD2 (6 bases). CDR1 and CDR2 (germline): SGHRS, YFSETQ. V dropped 4 bases and J dropped 3 bases, with 14 bases sitting between them. The CDR3 covers 15 residues. As DNA, the CDR3 is TGCGCCAGCAGCCGGACCCTGACTAGCTACAATGAGCAGTTCTTC. Translation: CASSRTLTSYNEQFF.

This chain links TRBV7-2 with TRBJ2-5; D gene uncertain. This CDR3 is 12 amino acids long. The germline V gene encodes CDR1 SGHTA and CDR2 FQGNSA. V gave up 5 bases and J gave up 5 bases, with 9 bases separating them. CDR3 loop: CASSPAVETQYF. CDR3 nucleotide sequence: TGTGCCAGCAGCCCAGCAGTTGAGACCCAGTACTTC.

The genes are TRBV28 and TRBJ1-1, with D tentatively TRBD1 (6 bases). CDR1 is MDHEN and CDR2 is SYDVKM in the germline V gene. The CDR3 contains 15 residues. Trimming pared 7 bases from V and 0 bases from J, leaving 15 bases between. The CDR3 region has the DNA TGTGCCAGCACCTCTGGGGGCGGCATGAACACTGAAGCTTTCTTT. Translating gives CASTSGGGMNTEAFF. The entire variable domain, with the rest obtained from reference TRBV28 and TRBJ1-1, is as follows: DVKVTQSSRYLVKRTGEKVFLECVQDMDHENMFWYRQDPGLGLRLIYFSYDVKMKEKGDIPEGYSVSREKKERFSLILESASTNQTSMYLCASTSGGGMNTEAFFGQGTRLTVV.

This chain uses TRBV5-3 with TRBJ2-7; 10 bases match TRBD1. TRBV5-3 is labeled an ORF, and its function is uncertain. After removal of 7 bases from V and 4 bases from J, the junction contained 5 bases not matched to a gene. This CDR3 contains 13 residues. In nucleotides, the CDR3 is TGTGCCAGAGAGGACAGGGGGATTTACGAGCAGTACTTC. Protein sequence: CAREDRGIYEQYF.

The chain employs TRBV15 and TRBJ1-4; D unclear. Germline CDR1 LNHNV, CDR2 YYDKDF (reference sequence). V was cut by 1 base and J by 0 bases, with 3 bases left in between. This CDR3 has 14 amino acids. CDR3 sequence reads: CATSRVATNEKLFF. The CDR3 DNA follows: TGTGCCACCAGCAGAGTGGCAACTAATGAAAAACTGTTTTTT.

The chain links TRBV2 to TRBJ1-2; D is uncertain. Germline V gene sequence: CDR1 SNHLY, CDR2 FYNNEI. V gave up 4 bases and J gave up 6 bases, with 12 bases separating them. This CDR3 spans 13 amino acids. The CDR3 DNA follows: TGTGCCAGCAGTGTAGGCGAAGGAGATGGCTACACCTTC. Its protein product is CASSVGEGDGYTF.

The V and J genes are TRBV6-6 and TRBJ2-1; 12 bases agree with TRBD2. Germline V lookup: CDR1 MNHNY, CDR2 SVGAGI (reference sequence). This CDR3 region has 16 residues. V was pared by 6 bases and J by 8 bases, with 11 bases of the junction left unmatched. CDR3 sequence: CASSPSTSGRVDEQFF. The DNA of the CDR3 is TGTGCCAGCAGCCCCTCGACTAGCGGGAGAGTGGATGAGCAGTTCTTC.

This clone came up a few times. The chain recombines TRBV10-1 with TRBJ2-7; 8 nucleotides align to TRBD1. This CDR3 is 12 amino acids long. Unmatched junction bases numbered 9, after V lost 9 bases and J lost 8 bases. The germline gives CDR1 WNHNN, CDR2 SYGVQD (reference sequence). CDR3 nucleotides: TGCGCCAGGGAAGCACAGGGGGACAAGCAGTACTTC. As protein: CAREAQGDKQYF.

This clone has just one count. This chain uses TRBV2 with TRBJ1-2; 7 nucleotides align to TRBD1. The ends lost 8 bases at V and 13 bases at J; junction bases unmatched: 16. CDR1 is SNHLY, CDR2 FYNNEI, per germline. The CDR3 loop spans 13 amino acids. CDR3 sequence reads: CASRGTDPGPCTF. CDR3 coding DNA: TGTGCCAGCCGGGGGACAGATCCGGGGCCGTGCACCTTC.

V gene TRBV30 combines with J gene TRBJ1-2, with 8 bases matching TRBD1. The length of the CDR3 is 13 residues. The junction had 6 bases not matched to a gene; V was cut back by 3 bases and J by 6 bases. Germline lookup yields CDR1 GTSNPN and CDR2 SVGIG (reference sequence). The CDR3 spells CAWRGQGEDGYTF. The CDR3 DNA follows: TGTGCCTGGAGAGGACAGGGTGAAGATGGCTACACCTTC.

The J gene is TRBJ2-1, the V gene TRBV29-1; no clear D. This CDR3 spans 10 amino acids. V lost 7 bases to trimming and J lost 14 bases, with 15 bases between them. In germline, CDR1 is SQVTM, CDR2 ANQGSEA. The CDR3 here is CSAGESMKFF. The CDR3 region has the DNA TGCAGCGCTGGAGAGTCAATGAAGTTCTTC.

Points on this clone: A read error may account for a junction end that differs from germline. The rearrangement links TRBV5-6 to TRBJ2-7; 9 bases map to TRBD1. The CDR3 totals 11 residues. Germline CDR1 is SGHDT and CDR2 is YYEEEE. In DNA, the CDR3 is TGTGCCAGCAGCTTGGCTGGGACAGGGTCCTTC. The encoded protein is CASSLAGTGSF.